The TCR beta chain described here comes from a study of CD8+ T cells in alopecia areata. The study, taken as a whole, reports: Researchers report lesional scalp, most notably alopecia totalis/universalis, outstripped normal scalp in clonality.

Concerning this clone: Its matching antigen is unknown.

RNA, once extracted, was reverse transcribed into cDNA for use as the sequencing template. Some clones are missing from TCRdb's copy, which holds only in-frame ones; the method was immunoSEQ multiplex PCR. The data show approximately 100,000 clones, 40% to 45% seen once. This CDR3 has 16 amino acids. With 1 base removed from V and 1 base from J, the gap between germline ends came to 13 bases. Both peripheral blood and punch biopsies of lesional scalp skin were obtained from patients who had alopecia areata. Investigators sorted PBMCs to obtain both CD4+ and CD8+ T cells. The TCR was taken from a human donor with alopecia areata. Sample: CD4+ T cells sorted from blood. The J gene is TRBJ2-5, the V gene TRBV23-1, with D perhaps TRBD2 (6 bases). TRBV23-1 is marked as an open reading frame, function uncertain. The CDR3 DNA reads as TGCGCCAGCAGTCAATGGCGGCGGGGAGTCCAAGAGACCCAGTACTTC. Amino acids: CASSQWRRGVQETQYF.